Each of the 24 T cell receptor beta chains below was sequenced from the same sample in a study of cytomegalovirus exposure and HLA in healthy donors. This PCR relied on a set of 60 Vbeta primers and 13 Jbeta primers. Profiling relied on immunoSEQ multiplex PCR, and the TCRdb table lists in-frame clones only, not all of them. The profile shows around 91,000 clones, about 89% of them singletons. Sample: PBMCs. The receptors here all came from a young man in good health and CMV-seropositive.

CDR3 loop: CASSESQGAKGEKLFF. CDR3 coding DNA: TGTGCCAGCAGTGAATCGCAGGGCGCTAAAGGTGAAAAACTGTTTTTT. V usage is TRBV25-1 and J usage is TRBJ1-4, with TRBD1 as a possible D gene (5 bases). CDR3 length: 16 residues. In germline, CDR1 is MGHDK, CDR2 SYGVNS. V lost 1 base and J lost 7, with 16 bases in between.

The rearrangement joins TRBV4-1 to TRBJ1-5; 8 bases are a match to TRBD1. The CDR3 consists of 14 residues. Trimming at V came to 2 bases and at J to 7 bases, leaving 4 bases not matched to a gene. Germline CDR1 reads MGHRA; CDR2 reads YSYEKL. CDR3 coding DNA: TGCGCCAGCAGCCAAAGACAGGGGCCGCAGCCCCAGCATTTT. This encodes CASSQRQGPQPQHF.

The sample holds a few counts of this clone. The chain is built from TRBV7-2 and TRBJ2-3, with 7 bases fitting TRBD2. Germline V gives CDR1 SGHTA, CDR2 FQGNSA. The CDR3 length is 16 residues. V lost 4 bases, J lost 1 base, and 8 bases stayed unmatched. The CDR3 DNA is TGTGCCAGCAGCTACGGCGGGGGACGGGGCACAGATACGCAGTATTTT. This gives the protein CASSYGGGRGTDTQYF.

This clone was recorded a few times. This rearrangement joins TRBV5-1 to TRBJ2-6; a weak D match, TRBD1 (6 bases). Trimming pared 0 bases from V and 1 base from J, leaving 11 bases between. This CDR3 is built from 17 residues. Germline V gene sequence: CDR1 SGHRS, CDR2 YFSETQ. This chain's CDR3 is CASSLDGRGSGANVLTF. CDR3 DNA: TGCGCCAGCAGCTTGGACGGCAGGGGATCTGGGGCCAACGTCCTGACTTTC. The full variable domain, completed using reference TRBV5-1 and TRBJ2-6, is KAGVTQTPRYLIKTRGQQVTLSCSPISGHRSVSWYQQTPGQGLQFLFEYFSETQRNKGNFPGRFSGRQFSNSRSEMNVSTLELGDSALYLCASSLDGRGSGANVLTFGAGSRLTVL.

The chain joins TRBV2 to TRBJ2-7, with TRBD1 matching 9 bases. The CDR3 totals 13 residues. The J segment lost 2 bases and the V segment lost 10 bases, leaving 6 bases of the junction unmatched. The V gene's germline CDR1 is SNHLY and CDR2 FYNNEI. CDR3 bases: TGTGCCACCCGGACAGGGGAGACCTACGAGCAGTACTTC. This codes for CATRTGETYEQYF.

This rearrangement joins TRBV28 to TRBJ1-5, with 7 bases fitting TRBD1. The CDR3 covers 13 residues. CDR1 MDHEN and CDR2 SYDVKM come from the germline V gene. V shed 6 bases, J shed 7 bases, and the junction held 6 bases outside the gene matches. CDR3 region: CASRDRVEQPQHF. The CDR3 DNA is TGTGCCAGCAGAGACAGGGTGGAGCAGCCCCAGCATTTT.

The rearrangement uses TRBV6-5 and TRBJ2-7, with TRBD2 as a possible D gene (5 bases). Germline CDR1 and CDR2: MNHEY and SVGAGI. The CDR3 runs to 16 residues. V lost 2 bases and J 3 bases, leaving 17 bases between the germline ends. The CDR3 reads CASSYGWGSGGYEQYF. The CDR3 region has the DNA TGTGCCAGCAGTTACGGGTGGGGAAGCGGAGGCTACGAGCAGTACTTC.

The chain joins TRBV5-1 to TRBJ2-7, with 11 bases matching TRBD1. The germline gives CDR1 SGHRS, CDR2 YFSETQ. CDR3 size: 14 residues. V lost 0 bases and J lost 7; bases outside the gene matches: 3. In nucleotides, the CDR3 is TGCGCCAGCAGCTTGGGGACAGGGGGCGAGGAGCAGTACTTC. Translation: CASSLGTGGEEQYF. Combining the CDR3 with reference TRBV5-1 and TRBJ2-7 gives the whole variable domain KAGVTQTPRYLIKTRGQQVTLSCSPISGHRSVSWYQQTPGQGLQFLFEYFSETQRNKGNFPGRFSGRQFSNSRSEMNVSTLELGDSALYLCASSLGTGGEEQYFGPGTRLTVT.

This chain joins TRBV19 and TRBJ2-5; 7 bases match TRBD1. There are 14 residues in the CDR3. V was pared by 7 bases and J by 6 bases, with 11 bases of the junction left unmatched. Per germline, CDR1 LNHDA and CDR2 SQIVND (reference sequence). The CDR3 sequence: CASKMSTGEKTQYF. CDR3 sequence (DNA): TGTGCCAGTAAGATGTCAACAGGGGAGAAGACCCAGTACTTC.

The J gene is TRBJ2-1, the V gene TRBV19; D is undetermined. This CDR3 has 14 amino acids. Trimming left V 5 bases short and J 0 bases short, with 8 bases between. Germline CDR1 and CDR2: LNHDA and SQIVND (reference sequence). CDR3 DNA: TGTGCCAGTAGTGCTTCGGGCTCCTACAATGAGCAGTTCTTC. It codes for CASSASGSYNEQFF. Complete variable domain (other parts from reference TRBV19 and TRBJ2-1): DGGITQSPKYLFRKEGQNVTLSCEQNLNHDAMYWYRQDPGQGLRLIYYSQIVNDFQKGDIAEGYSVSREKKESFPLTVTSAQKNPTAFYLCASSASGSYNEQFFGPGTRLTVL.

V is TRBV5-6 and J is TRBJ2-2; a weak D match, TRBD1 (5 bases). This CDR3 is built from 15 residues. The germline gives CDR1 SGHDT, CDR2 YYEEEE. The ends were cut back, 2 bases at V and 5 bases at J, with 13 bases in the middle. CDR3 in amino acids: CASSFSHRLTGELFF. CDR3 nucleotide sequence: TGTGCCAGCAGCTTTTCTCACAGGCTGACCGGGGAGCTGTTTTTT.

The chain has TRBV10-2 and TRBJ2-5; 9 nucleotides align to TRBD1. With V trimmed by 2 bases and J by 5 bases, 6 bases remained unmatched. Germline values: CDR1 WSHSY, CDR2 SAAADI. This CDR3 spans 15 amino acids. In DNA form, the CDR3 reads TGCGCCAGCAGTGAGGGGACAGGGCAGTTGGAGACCCAGTACTTC. Its protein is CASSEGTGQLETQYF.

The chain uses TRBV7-2 and TRBJ2-7; 10 nucleotides match TRBD2. The V gene's germline CDR1 is SGHTA and CDR2 FQGNSA. Trimming cost V 1 base and J 0 bases; bases outside gene matches: 6. This CDR3 region has 17 residues. The CDR3, as DNA: TGTGCCAGCAGCTTAGGACTAGCGGGCCTCACCTCCTACGAGCAGTACTTC. Protein product: CASSLGLAGLTSYEQYF.

The rearrangement links TRBV7-9 to TRBJ1-3; TRBD1 is a possible D gene (6 bases). The germline V and J ends were trimmed by 5 bases and 1 base, with 12 bases remaining between them. The length of the CDR3 is 15 residues. Germline CDR1 and CDR2: SEHNR and FQNEAQ (reference sequence). The CDR3 is CASSPDRLSGNTIYF. Here the CDR3 DNA reads TGTGCCAGCAGCCCAGACAGGCTATCTGGAAACACCATATATTTT.

The V gene is TRBV10-3, the J gene TRBJ1-2, with TRBD1 matching 7 bases. Germline CDR1 is ENHRY and CDR2 is SYGVKD. With V trimmed by 2 bases and J by 8 bases, 17 bases remained unmatched. The CDR3 covers 17 residues. Here the CDR3 reads CAISEPTGLGGVAGYTF. The DNA for the CDR3 is TGTGCCATCAGTGAGCCGACAGGGCTGGGGGGTGTTGCAGGCTACACCTTC.

The chain has TRBV19 and TRBJ2-7; D is unresolved. The CDR3 consists of 14 residues. The V gene lost 1 base and the J gene lost 6 bases, with 13 bases spanning the gap. Germline values: CDR1 LNHDA, CDR2 SQIVND (reference sequence). CDR3 coding DNA: TGTGCCAGTAGTATAGGTCCCCTGAGGAGCGAGCAGTACTTC. It specifies CASSIGPLRSEQYF.

The rearrangement uses TRBV7-2 and TRBJ2-5; 12 bases align to TRBD2. The end of the DNA fits TRBJ2-7 better, so the J call may be wrong. Looked up from germline, CDR1 is SGHTA and CDR2 is FQGNSA. The CDR3 length is 14 residues. CDR3 loop: CASSFGTSGYEQYF. In nucleotides, the CDR3 is TGTGCCAGCAGCTTCGGGACTAGCGGGTACGAGCAGTACTTC.

This rearrangement joins TRBV28 to TRBJ2-7, with 7 bases that match TRBD1. The V segment lost 5 bases and the J segment 2 bases; nucleotides outside the gene matches: 9. Germline CDR1 is MDHEN and CDR2 is SYDVKM. The CDR3 is made up of 15 amino acids. CDR3 residues: CASSPRGRGTYEQYF. Here the CDR3 DNA reads TGTGCCAGCAGTCCCCGGGGCAGGGGGACCTACGAGCAGTACTTC.

The J gene is TRBJ2-7, the V gene TRBV2; 9 bases are shared with TRBD2. J gave up 5 bases and V 6 bases, and 11 bases lay outside the gene matches. Germline values: CDR1 SNHLY, CDR2 FYNNEI. The CDR3 contains 15 residues. CDR3 residues: CASSVPSGKGNEQYF. In nucleotides, the CDR3 is TGTGCCAGCAGCGTCCCTAGCGGGAAGGGCAACGAGCAGTACTTC.

The V call is TRBV7-9, the J call TRBJ2-3; 7 bases fit TRBD2. Trimming took 4 bases from V and 0 from J; bases not matched to a gene: 10. The CDR3 is made up of 17 amino acids. CDR1 and CDR2 (germline): SEHNR, FQNEAQ (reference sequence). DNA for the CDR3: TGTGCCAGCAGCTACGGGGTCGGTAGCGGGAGCACAGATACGCAGTATTTT. As protein: CASSYGVGSGSTDTQYF.

CDR3 DNA: TGTGCCAGCAGCCCGCCAGGGACATCTAATGAAAAACTGTTTTTT. Translated, it gives CASSPPGTSNEKLFF. The rearrangement joins TRBV28 to TRBJ1-4; weak D call: TRBD1 (6 bases). CDR1 and CDR2 from the germline V gene are MDHEN and SYDVKM. V shed 6 bases and J shed 3 bases, with 14 bases lying between them. The CDR3 totals 15 residues.

In its sample, this clone was seen a few times. The chain joins TRBV28 to TRBJ2-7; a possible D gene is TRBD2 (5 bases). V was clipped by 3 bases and J by 0 bases, with 18 bases between them. Germline V CDR1 and CDR2: MDHEN, SYDVKM. The CDR3 is 17 residues long. In DNA, the CDR3 is TGTGCCAGCAGTTTGATCTTTGAGCGGCCTTACTCCTACGAGCAGTACTTC. Residues: CASSLIFERPYSYEQYF.

A few counts support this clone. The V and J genes are TRBV30 and TRBJ1-1, with 10 bases fitting TRBD1. The germline CDR1 and CDR2 sequences are GTSNPN and SVGIG (reference sequence). The CDR3 contains 14 residues. Trimming at V came to 0 bases and at J to 3 bases, leaving 1 base not matched to a gene. The DNA of the CDR3 is TGTGCCTGGAGTGTCGGACAGGGGGACACTGAAGCTTTCTTT. Residues: CAWSVGQGDTEAFF. Full variable domain (outside the CDR3, taken from reference TRBV30 and TRBJ1-1): SQTIHQWPATLVQPVGSPLSLECTVEGTSNPNLYWYRQAAGRGLQLLFYSVGIGQISSEVPQNLSASRPQDRQFILSSKKLLLSDSGFYLCAWSVGQGDTEAFFGQGTRLTVV.

The rearrangement links TRBV5-1 to TRBJ2-6, with 8 bases aligning to TRBD1. Germline-derived CDR1 and CDR2 are SGHRS and YFSETQ. J lost 4 bases, V lost 4 bases, and 10 bases had no gene match. The CDR3 loop spans 17 amino acids. CDR3 nucleotides: TGCGCCAGCAGCCCAACGGACAGGGCGGGGGGGGCCAACGTCCTGACTTTC. Encoded protein: CASSPTDRAGGANVLTF.